Presented here are 21 T cell receptor beta chains from one specimen sequenced in a study of beta chain features in type 1 diabetes. Whole-study findings and limits: When Type 1 diabetes patients were examined, their TCRB CDR3s proved moderately but significantly shorter in all four CD4+ subsets.

Expressed TCRB transcripts got sequenced, as all isolated RNA was reverse transcribed. The data were produced by immunoSEQ multiplex PCR, yet TCRdb's version contains in-frame clones alone and is incomplete. Of 600,000 to 700,000 clones in the sample, around an eighth were seen once. These receptors have no known antigen. Sequences were obtained from naive CD4+ T cells from blood. The receptor set was obtained from a man between 18 and 35 years old with type 1 diabetes.

The chain couples TRBV9 to TRBJ1-5; D is perhaps TRBD1 (6 bases). Germline V gene lookup returns CDR1 SGDLS and CDR2 YYNGEE. The CDR3 runs 14 residues. Trimming removed 2 bases at V and 6 bases at J, with 12 bases between. In DNA, the CDR3 is TGTGCCAGCAGCGTCGGGGGGCTCGGTCAGCCCCAGCATTTT. It translates to CASSVGGLGQPQHF.

This sequence joins TRBV29-1 and TRBJ2-5; D gene ambiguous. The CDR3 length is 13 residues. Germline V gene data show CDR1 as SQVTM and CDR2 as ANQGSEA. V shed 4 bases and J shed 4 bases, with 13 bases lying between them. CDR3 protein: CSVGSLWGETQYF. DNA for the CDR3: TGCAGCGTTGGATCCTTATGGGGAGAGACCCAGTACTTC.

The chain employs TRBV29-1 and TRBJ1-3; no clear D gene. Germline V gene data show CDR1 as SQVTM and CDR2 as ANQGSEA. V lost 2 bases and J lost 0, with 8 bases in between. The CDR3 runs 14 residues. The CDR3 bases are TGCAGCGTTGAAATCCACAACTCTGGAAACACCATATATTTT. Protein: CSVEIHNSGNTIYF.

This clone was found a few times. CDR3 sequence reads: CSVDGSRSNEQFF. As DNA, the CDR3 is TGCAGCGTTGATGGGAGTAGGAGCAATGAGCAGTTCTTC. This chain connects TRBV29-1 to TRBJ2-1; D is possibly TRBD2 (5 bases). In germline, CDR1 is SQVTM, CDR2 ANQGSEA. Trimming stripped 3 bases from V and 6 bases from J, with 12 bases between. There are 13 residues in the CDR3.

This clone was counted a few times. The CDR3 loop reads CAWRKGSSGNTIYF. CDR3 nucleotide sequence: TGTGCCTGGAGGAAAGGGAGCTCTGGAAACACCATATATTTT. V gene TRBV30 combines with J gene TRBJ1-3, with D hard to call. The germline gives CDR1 GTSNPN, CDR2 SVGIG (reference sequence). Trimming removed 3 bases at V and 0 bases at J, with 9 bases between. The CDR3 has 14 residues.

This clone was counted a few times. The V gene is TRBV30, the J gene TRBJ1-1; possible D gene TRBD1, 5 bases. The V and J ends lost 0 bases and 1 base respectively, with 9 bases between them. Per germline, CDR1 GTSNPN and CDR2 SVGIG (reference sequence). The CDR3 is 14 residues long. The CDR3 sequence is CAWSVQVTNTEAFF. CDR3 DNA sequence: TGTGCCTGGAGTGTACAGGTGACGAACACTGAAGCTTTCTTT. Looking up the rest from reference TRBV30 and TRBJ1-1 gives the full variable domain: SQTIHQWPATLVQPVGSPLSLECTVEGTSNPNLYWYRQAAGRGLQLLFYSVGIGQISSEVPQNLSASRPQDRQFILSSKKLLLSDSGFYLCAWSVQVTNTEAFFGQGTRLTVV.

The CDR3 nucleotides are TGCGCCAGCAGCCGTGTAGGCGGGGGGGTCCAAGAGACCCAGTACTTC. Its translation: CASSRVGGGVQETQYF. This chain joins TRBV4-1 and TRBJ2-5; 9 nucleotides match TRBD2. Unmatched junction bases numbered 7, after V lost 4 bases and J lost 1 base. The length of the CDR3 is 16 residues. Germline V gene lookup returns CDR1 MGHRA and CDR2 YSYEKL.

This clone was counted a few times. The rearrangement links TRBV7-9 to TRBJ1-2; 7 nucleotides line up with TRBD1. Germline-derived CDR1 and CDR2 are SEHNR and FQNEAQ (reference sequence). The length of the CDR3 is 13 residues. The ends lost 2 bases at V and 6 bases at J; junction bases unmatched: 3. The CDR3 sequence: CASSLQGEHGYTF. The CDR3, as DNA: TGTGCCAGCAGCTTACAGGGGGAACATGGCTACACCTTC.

The sample holds a few counts of this clone. The chain recombines TRBV19 with TRBJ2-2, with D tentatively TRBD1 (5 bases). There are 14 residues in the CDR3. Looked up from germline, CDR1 is LNHDA and CDR2 is SQIVND (reference sequence). V lost 6 bases, J lost 2 bases, and 10 bases lay in between. CDR3 DNA: TGTGCCAGTAGGCCCCAGGGAAACACCGGGGAGCTGTTTTTT. Protein: CASRPQGNTGELFF. Full variable domain (missing parts from reference TRBV19 and TRBJ2-2): DGGITQSPKYLFRKEGQNVTLSCEQNLNHDAMYWYRQDPGQGLRLIYYSQIVNDFQKGDIAEGYSVSREKKESFPLTVTSAQKNPTAFYLCASRPQGNTGELFFGEGSRLTVL.

This clone came up a few times. V gene TRBV5-1 combines with J gene TRBJ2-5; D gene ambiguous. V was clipped by 4 bases and J by 1 base, with 17 bases between them. Germline V lookup: CDR1 SGHRS, CDR2 YFSETQ. CDR3 length: 16 amino acids. CDR3 nucleotide sequence: TGCGCCAGCAGCCCCCAAGTCCCGACGGCCCAAGAGACCCAGTACTTC. Its protein is CASSPQVPTAQETQYF.

The sample holds a few counts of this clone. The rearrangement uses TRBV6-6 and TRBJ2-5, with D unresolved. Deletions cut 6 bases from V and 3 bases from J, with 11 bases between. CDR3 length equals 13 residues. CDR1 and CDR2 (germline): MNHNY, SVGAGI (reference sequence). CDR3 coding DNA: TGTGCCAGCAGACATCCGGTAGAAGAGACCCAGTACTTC. Its protein is CASRHPVEETQYF.

In this sample, this clone turned up a few times. V gene TRBV7-3 combines with J gene TRBJ1-2; D gene ambiguous. Between the trimmed V and J ends, which lost 5 bases and 8 bases, there was a span of 15 bases. Germline CDR1 and CDR2: SGHTA and FQGTGA. This CDR3 is 13 amino acids long. CDR3 region: CASSNPNGVGYTF. The CDR3 DNA is TGTGCCAGCAGCAACCCTAACGGGGTAGGCTACACCTTC.

The genes are TRBV10-1 and TRBJ2-7, with D uncertain. The V gene lost 4 bases and the J gene lost 4 bases, with 8 bases spanning the gap. The length of the CDR3 is 12 residues. Germline-derived CDR1 and CDR2 are WNHNN and SYGVQD (reference sequence). CDR3 loop: CASSAVGYEQYF. The DNA for the CDR3 is TGCGCCAGCAGTGCCGTGGGATACGAGCAGTACTTC.

The chain uses TRBV29-1 and TRBJ2-5; perhaps TRBD2 as D (6 bases). V dropped 7 bases and J dropped 4 bases, with 7 bases sitting between them. Per germline, CDR1 SQVTM and CDR2 ANQGSEA. CDR3 size: 10 residues. CDR3 in DNA: TGCAGCGGCGGGGCAGAGACCCAGTACTTC. Protein sequence: CSGGAETQYF.

This clone appeared a few times. This chain joins TRBV18 and TRBJ2-2; unclear D gene. This CDR3 is 11 amino acids long. V gave up 5 bases and J gave up 8 bases, with 6 bases separating them. CDR1 KGHSH and CDR2 LQKENI come from the germline V gene. The CDR3 sequence: CASSSSGELFF. DNA for the CDR3: TGTGCCAGCTCAAGCAGTGGGGAGCTGTTTTTT.

This clone was observed a handful of times. The chain combines TRBV6-5 with TRBJ2-1; the match to TRBD2 covers 10 bases. CDR3 length equals 15 residues. With 2 bases clipped from V and 6 bases from J, the junction kept 4 bases outside the gene matches. Germline V gene lookup returns CDR1 MNHEY and CDR2 SVGAGI. The DNA for the CDR3 is TGTGCCAGCAGTTACGAACTAGCGGGGCCCAATGAGCAGTTCTTC. It specifies CASSYELAGPNEQFF.

The V call is TRBV5-1, the J call TRBJ2-1; D is perhaps TRBD1 or TRBD2 (5 bases each). Germline V gives CDR1 SGHRS, CDR2 YFSETQ. The CDR3 loop spans 14 amino acids. The ends were cut back, 6 bases at V and 0 bases at J, with 10 bases in the middle. CDR3 in amino acids: CASTPGSSYNEQFF. CDR3 nucleotides: TGCGCCAGCACCCCAGGGAGCTCCTACAATGAGCAGTTCTTC.

The chain carries TRBV7-9 and TRBJ1-1; unclear D gene. Germline V CDR1 and CDR2: SEHNR, FQNEAQ (reference sequence). The CDR3 is made up of 13 amino acids. Trimming took off 1 base at V and 5 bases at J, with 8 bases between the two ends. The CDR3 bases are TGTGCCAGCAGCTTAGATTATTCGACTGAAGCTTTCTTT. Its translation: CASSLDYSTEAFF.

In DNA, the CDR3 is TGTGCCAGCAGCTATAGGACCCGGGACACTAACTATGGCTACACCTTC. It specifies CASSYRTRDTNYGYTF. J is TRBJ1-2 and V is TRBV13, with D tentatively TRBD1 (6 bases). Trimming shortened V by 4 bases and J by 0 bases, and 15 bases separated the two germline ends. This CDR3 is 16 amino acids long. Per the germline V gene, CDR1 is PRHDT and CDR2 is FYEKMQ (reference sequence).

This chain links TRBV6-5 with TRBJ2-5; either TRBD1 or TRBD2 may supply D (5 bases each). CDR1 and CDR2 from the germline V gene are MNHEY and SVGAGI. This CDR3 spans 14 amino acids. Trimming left V 5 bases short and J 1 base short, with 11 bases between. The CDR3 protein is CASSPVRGQETQYF. CDR3 DNA sequence: TGTGCCAGCAGTCCTGTGAGGGGCCAAGAGACCCAGTACTTC.

Only a few counts were recorded for this clone. The same CDR3 also results from other DNA sequences found in this sample. J is TRBJ1-2 and V is TRBV25-1, with D unresolved. Germline-derived CDR1 and CDR2 are MGHDK and SYGVNS. The CDR3 is 11 residues long. V was shortened by 0 bases and J by 4 bases, with 0 bases between the two germline ends. CDR3 protein: CASSEYYGYTF. DNA of the CDR3: TGTGCCAGCAGTGAATACTATGGCTACACCTTC.